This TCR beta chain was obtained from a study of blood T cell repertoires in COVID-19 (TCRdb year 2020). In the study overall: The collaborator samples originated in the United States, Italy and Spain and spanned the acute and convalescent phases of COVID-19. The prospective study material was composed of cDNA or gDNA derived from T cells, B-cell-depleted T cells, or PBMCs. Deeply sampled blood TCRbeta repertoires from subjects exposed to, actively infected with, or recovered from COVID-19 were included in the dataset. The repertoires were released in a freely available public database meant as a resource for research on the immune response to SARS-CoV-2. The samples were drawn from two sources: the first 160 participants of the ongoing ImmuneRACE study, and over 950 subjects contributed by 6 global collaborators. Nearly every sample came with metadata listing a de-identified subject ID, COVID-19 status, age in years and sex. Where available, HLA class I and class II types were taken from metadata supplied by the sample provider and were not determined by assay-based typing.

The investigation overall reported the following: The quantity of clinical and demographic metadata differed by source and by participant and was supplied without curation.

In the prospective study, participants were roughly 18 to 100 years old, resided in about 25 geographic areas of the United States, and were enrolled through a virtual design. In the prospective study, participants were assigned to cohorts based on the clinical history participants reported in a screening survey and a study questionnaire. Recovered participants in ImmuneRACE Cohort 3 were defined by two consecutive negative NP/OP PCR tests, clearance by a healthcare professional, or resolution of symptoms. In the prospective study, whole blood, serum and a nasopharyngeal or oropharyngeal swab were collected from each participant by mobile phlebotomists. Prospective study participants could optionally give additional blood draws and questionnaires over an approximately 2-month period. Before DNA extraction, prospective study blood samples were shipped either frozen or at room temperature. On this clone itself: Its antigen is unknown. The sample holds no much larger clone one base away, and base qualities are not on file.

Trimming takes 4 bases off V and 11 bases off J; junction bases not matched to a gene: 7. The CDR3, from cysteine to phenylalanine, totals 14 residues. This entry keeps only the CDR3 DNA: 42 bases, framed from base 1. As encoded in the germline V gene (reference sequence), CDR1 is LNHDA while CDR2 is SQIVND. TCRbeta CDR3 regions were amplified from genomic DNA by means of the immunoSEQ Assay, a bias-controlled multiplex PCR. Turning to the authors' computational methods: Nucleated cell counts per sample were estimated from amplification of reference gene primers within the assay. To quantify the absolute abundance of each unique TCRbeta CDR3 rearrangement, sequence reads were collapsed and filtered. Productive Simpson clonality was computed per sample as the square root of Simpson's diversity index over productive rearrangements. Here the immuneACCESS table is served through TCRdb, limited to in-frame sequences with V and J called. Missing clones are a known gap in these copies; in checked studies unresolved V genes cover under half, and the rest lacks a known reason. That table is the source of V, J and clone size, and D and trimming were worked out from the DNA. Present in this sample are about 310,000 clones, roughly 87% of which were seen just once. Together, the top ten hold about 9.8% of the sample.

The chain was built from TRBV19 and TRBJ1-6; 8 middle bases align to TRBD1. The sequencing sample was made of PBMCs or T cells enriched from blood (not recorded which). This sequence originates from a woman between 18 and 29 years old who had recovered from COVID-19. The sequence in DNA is TGTGCCAGTAGTACCAGGGGGCGTGTTGCACCCCTCCACTTT. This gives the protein CASSTRGRVAPLHF.